This TCR beta chain was sequenced in a study of control samples from healthy donors and cancer patients (dated by TCRdb to the early 2020s). Its CDR3 holds 16 amino acids, cysteine through phenylalanine. The only DNA kept is the CDR3, 48 bases in frame from the first base. Trimming takes 0 bases from V and 5 bases from J, and the germline ends sit 14 bases apart. CDR1 SGHRS and CDR2 YFSETQ were looked up in the germline V gene. To note about this clone: Its antigen is unknown. Per-base qualities were not stored, and no clone one base away is much larger.

The library came from the immunoSEQ multiplex PCR assay. In TCRdb, the immuneACCESS table is reduced to in-frame sequences with V and J assigned. These tables do not hold every clone; where another copy was compared, an unresolved V gene accounts for under half, and the others remain unexplained. This sample gives 50,000 to 70,000 clones in total; around 90% of them show up just once. The ten largest clones represent roughly 3.8% of the sample. Sequenced material: blood. This chain joins TRBV5-1 to TRBJ1-4; the D gene is perhaps TRBD1, from 5 matching bases. The clonotype comes from a man between 50 and 59 years old in good health. The nucleotide sequence is given as TGCGCCAGCAGCTTGGGGGGGACCGTCTCAAATGAAAAACTGTTTTTT. It codes for CASSLGGTVSNEKLFF.